This T cell receptor (beta chain) was retrieved from a study of CD8 T cells in ankylosing spondylitis. Whole-study results and caveats: Ankylosing spondylitis blood appeared to be characterized by a TCR beta motif of under 10 highly homologous variants. Enrichment of disease-linked clones was reportedly significant in matched ankylosing spondylitis synovial fluid.

With regard to this clonotype: The antigen remains undetermined.

The germline V and J ends were trimmed by 2 bases and 4 bases, with 11 bases remaining between them. The CDR3 has 14 residues. Germline CDR1 reads MNHNS; CDR2 reads SASEGT. Quantitative molecular-barcoded 5'-RACE generated the TCR beta libraries. A single record per CDR3 protein comes from TCRdb applying MiXCR to the 5' RACE reads. The data show a few hundred thousand distinct CDR3 sequences, roughly 10% seen once. The chain carries TRBV6-1 and TRBJ2-5, with D uncertain. This receptor was identified in a male donor with ankylosing spondylitis or in good health (not recorded which). Sequencing was performed on blood, either unsorted or a sorted T cell fraction (not recorded which). CDR3 nucleotides: TGTGCCAGCAGTGAAACTGAGCCCCCAGAGACCCAGTACTTC. Encoded protein: CASSETEPPETQYF.